The 10 T cell receptor beta chains presented below share a single source sample, sequenced in a study of T cell responses to AZD1222 COVID-19 vaccine. Assay: immunoSEQ multiplex PCR; the TCRdb copy retains only in-frame clones and omits some. The sample carries about 130,000 clones, roughly 90% recorded once. The material was peripheral blood, obtained on day 0 of AZD1222 vaccination. These receptors came from an adult in good health.

The chain is built from TRBV27 and TRBJ2-1; D is unresolved. The CDR3 has 14 amino acids. CDR1 MNHEY and CDR2 SMNVEV come from the germline V gene (reference sequence). With 8 bases removed from V and 2 bases from J, the gap between germline ends came to 13 bases. The CDR3 loop is CASRRPGPYNEQFF. The DNA for the CDR3 is TGTGCCAGCCGCCGGCCAGGTCCCTACAATGAGCAGTTCTTC.

The rearrangement joins TRBV7-2 to TRBJ2-7; 13 nucleotides line up with TRBD2. The CDR3 extends over 15 amino acids. Trimming removed 7 bases from V and 7 bases from J; junction bases left unmatched: 10. From germline, CDR1 is SGHTA and CDR2 FQGNSA. The CDR3 coding sequence is TGTGCCAGCAAGTTACCGGGACTAGCGGGAAGGGAGCAGTACTTC. This sequence encodes CASKLPGLAGREQYF.

The chain recombines TRBV7-9 with TRBJ1-5; D gene uncertain. Germline V CDR1 and CDR2: SEHNR, FQNEAQ (reference sequence). The CDR3 spans 13 residues. V was pared by 6 bases and J by 4 bases, with 10 bases between. The CDR3 is CASSRTENQPQHF. CDR3 coding DNA: TGTGCCAGCAGTCGGACCGAGAATCAGCCCCAGCATTTT.

V usage is TRBV7-9 and J usage is TRBJ2-1; the D gene is possibly TRBD1 (6 bases). V dropped 5 bases and J dropped 4 bases, with 21 bases sitting between them. CDR3 length: 17 amino acids. Germline V gene lookup returns CDR1 SEHNR and CDR2 FQNEAQ (reference sequence). CDR3 protein: CASSRTSWTEEYNEQFF. The CDR3 DNA reads TGTGCCAGCAGCAGAACATCCTGGACAGAAGAGTACAATGAGCAGTTCTTC.

The chain employs TRBV20-1 and TRBJ2-3; 9 bases map to TRBD2. Germline lookup yields CDR1 DFQATT and CDR2 SNEGSKA (reference sequence). V shed 3 bases, J shed 3 bases, and the junction held 7 bases outside the gene matches. The CDR3 sequence is 15 residues long. CDR3 sequence (DNA): TGCAGTGCTAGTCGGCTAGCGGGGAGGACAGATACGCAGTATTTT. Encoded protein: CSASRLAGRTDTQYF.

J is TRBJ2-3 and V is TRBV30; 9 bases agree with TRBD1. The V gene end was trimmed by 0 bases and the J gene end by 14 bases; junction bases not matched to a gene: 12. This CDR3 is 14 amino acids long. The germline V gene has CDR1 GTSNPN and CDR2 SVGIG (reference sequence). The CDR3 loop is CAWSVRGAGTGRYF. Written as DNA, the CDR3 is TGTGCCTGGAGTGTACGAGGGGCCGGGACAGGGAGGTATTTT. The whole variable domain, remainder taken from reference TRBV30 and TRBJ2-3, is SQTIHQWPATLVQPVGSPLSLECTVEGTSNPNLYWYRQAAGRGLQLLFYSVGIGQISSEVPQNLSASRPQDRQFILSSKKLLLSDSGFYLCAWSVRGAGTGRYFGPGTRLTVL.

J is TRBJ2-7 and V is TRBV27; 8 bases fit TRBD1. Germline values: CDR1 MNHEY, CDR2 SMNVEV (reference sequence). CDR3 length: 14 residues. The V and J ends lost 3 bases and 4 bases, in that order; junction bases with no gene match: 5. The CDR3 nucleotides are TGTGCCAGCAGTTTTCTCCAGGGGGCTTACGAGCAGTACTTC. The encoded protein is CASSFLQGAYEQYF.

This clone was counted a single time. This sequence joins TRBV9 and TRBJ1-2; D is uncertain. The ends were cut back, 4 bases at V and 5 bases at J, with 9 bases in the middle. The CDR3 is 12 amino acids. Looked up from germline, CDR1 is SGDLS and CDR2 is YYNGEE. The CDR3 DNA reads as TGTGCCAGCAGCACCAGGACTTATGGCTACACCTTC. Protein sequence: CASSTRTYGYTF.

The V call is TRBV10-3, the J call TRBJ1-3; D gene uncertain. CDR3 length: 14 residues. In germline, CDR1 is ENHRY, CDR2 SYGVKD. V lost 4 bases to trimming and J lost 0 bases, with 7 bases between them. In DNA, the CDR3 is TGTGCCATCAGTGCGCAATCCTCTGGAAACACCATATATTTT. Protein product: CAISAQSSGNTIYF.

The J gene is TRBJ2-5, the V gene TRBV19; the match to TRBD2 covers 10 bases. V lost 4 bases and J lost 0; bases outside the gene matches: 5. Germline V CDR1 and CDR2: LNHDA, SQIVND (reference sequence). The length of the CDR3 is 16 residues. The CDR3 region has the DNA TGTGCCAGTAGTACGGATAGCGGGAGGAACCAAGAGACCCAGTACTTC. It yields the protein CASSTDSGRNQETQYF.